What follows is one T cell receptor (beta chain) and its context. Its antigen is currently not known. No much larger clone is present one base from it, and per-base qualities are unavailable. The CDR3 spans 15 residues, from the cysteine through the phenylalanine. Only CDR3 DNA remains: 45 bases, in frame from the first base. Ends trimmed: V by 4 bases, J by 0 bases; bases unmatched to a gene: 2. CDR1 SNHLY and CDR2 FYNNEI were looked up in the germline V gene. The entire isolated RNA was reverse transcribed using the High Capacity cDNA Reverse Transcription Kit, and thus expressed TCRB transcripts were sequenced. Deep immunoSEQ sequencing was applied to naive, central memory and regulatory T cell samples, giving an average of about 3.57 million total reads per sample. Sorted cells were lysed in RLT buffer, and RNA was extracted using DNase-treated RNeasy Micro or Mini kits according to cell number. To prevent cross-contamination, each cell subset was processed individually, whereas patient and healthy donor samples were processed jointly. The immunoSEQ multiplex PCR was used to amplify TCRB sequences from cDNA, yielding 87-bp fragments that span the CDR3 region. Sequencing of the amplicons was performed on the Illumina HiSeq platform. Turning to the authors' computational methods: Synthetic template baselines were used to correct PCR bias computationally, reads within Hamming distance 2 were collapsed, and singletons that could not be merged were discarded. By aligning reads against IMGT, V, D and J genes, CDR3 length, and insertions or deletions at six rearrangement sites were assigned. Within each subset, clonotype counts were normalized to sorted cell number, after which true diversity and Gini coefficients were computed with the tcR R package. The overlap coefficient, calculated on TCRB nucleotide sequences, was used to quantify repertoire sharing. Out-of-frame TCRB sequences from naive cells were analyzed as a proxy for the pre-selection repertoire. TCRdb limited this immuneACCESS table to in-frame rearrangements with V and J called. A share of clones is missing; checked studies link under half to unresolved V genes, and the rest is unexplained. D and trimming were read from the DNA, whereas the V and J calls and clone size are those reported in that table. For this sample there are 200,000 to 250,000 clones; around 14% appear just once. The biggest ten clones account for 0.015% to 0.02% of the sample.

This sample is drawn from a study of beta chain features in type 1 diabetes (dated by TCRdb to 2016 to 2019). About the study as a whole: Mean age, gender distribution, total cell number and subset yield were not different between patients and healthy donors. A total of under 140,000,000 sorted cells were examined across all samples, and the number of cells per subset was strongly correlated with RNA yield. In the study, TCRB repertoires of sorted circulating CD4+ T cell subsets from recently diagnosed type 1 diabetes patients were compared with those of matched healthy donors. Regulatory and stem cell-like memory subsets were obtained from only 8 patients and roughly eight healthy donors, while naive and central memory subsets were obtained from all 30 or so donors. Overall study results and their limits: Because cDNA was sequenced instead of genomic DNA, activated cells with high expression could be over-represented, although the groups did not differ in activation or CD3 levels. Fewer insertions and more nucleotide deletions at VDJ recombination sites were observed in patients with type 1 diabetes, implying thymic rearrangement abnormalities. Type 1 diabetes patients showed a moderate but significant shortening of TCRB CDR3 length in all four CD4+ subsets. Naive, central memory and regulatory TCRB repertoires appeared to be more alike among patients than among healthy donors. Shorter templates might be favored by PCR, yet because patient and control samples were amplified and corrected together, any such skew would affect both groups equally. Because the HLA sub-analyses included only small numbers of individuals, any influence of HLA type on TCRB rearrangement was left unresolved.

A single peripheral blood draw of around 120 mL on average was collected from each donor into heparinised tubes. A BD FACSAria II was used to sort naive, central memory, regulatory and stem cell-like memory CD4+ T cells with a panel that included CD45RO, CCR7, CD25, CD127, CD95 and CD27. Purity was above 95% for every sorted population. PBMCs were isolated right away by Lymphoprep density gradient centrifugation and were stained directly, without culture. Samples were stained and sorted in pairs, with one healthy donor and one patient per experiment, so that batch effects were minimized. This sequence originates from a man in his thirties or forties with type 1 diabetes. The sequenced sample was naive CD4+ T cells from blood. This specimen's cell subset or site label, interpreted: true naive CD4+ T cells. Recombination linked TRBV2 to TRBJ2-7; 11 bases in the middle match TRBD1. The CDR3 in this case is CASSAGTGGSYEQYF. Here is the DNA: TGTGCCAGCAGTGCCGGGACAGGGGGCTCCTACGAGCAGTACTTC.